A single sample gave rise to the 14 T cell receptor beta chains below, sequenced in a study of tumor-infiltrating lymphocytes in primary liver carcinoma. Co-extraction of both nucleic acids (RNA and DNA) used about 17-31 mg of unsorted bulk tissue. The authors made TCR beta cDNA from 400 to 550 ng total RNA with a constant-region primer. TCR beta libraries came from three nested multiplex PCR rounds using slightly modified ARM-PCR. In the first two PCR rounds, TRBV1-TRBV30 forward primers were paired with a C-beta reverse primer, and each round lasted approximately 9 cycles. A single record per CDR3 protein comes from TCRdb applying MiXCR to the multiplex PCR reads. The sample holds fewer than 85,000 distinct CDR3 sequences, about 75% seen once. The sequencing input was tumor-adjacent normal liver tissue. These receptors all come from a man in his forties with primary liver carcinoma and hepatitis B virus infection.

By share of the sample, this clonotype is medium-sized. This CDR3 is CASSQFLAGNNEQFF. The DNA for the CDR3 is TGTGCCAGCAGCCAGTTCCTAGCGGGAAACAATGAGCAGTTCTTC. The chain couples TRBV14 to TRBJ2-1; TRBD2 matches at 9 bases. This CDR3 has 15 residues. Germline V gene lookup returns CDR1 SGHDN and CDR2 FVKESK. The ends lost 3 bases at V and 5 bases at J; junction bases unmatched: 5.

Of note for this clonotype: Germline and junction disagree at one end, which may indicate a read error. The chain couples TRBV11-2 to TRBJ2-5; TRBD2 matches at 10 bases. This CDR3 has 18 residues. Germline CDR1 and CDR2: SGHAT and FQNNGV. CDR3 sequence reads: CASSLDLWSSGRGETQHF. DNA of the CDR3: TGTGCCAGCAGCTTAGATCTGTGGTCTAGCGGGAGAGGAGAGACTCAGCACTTC. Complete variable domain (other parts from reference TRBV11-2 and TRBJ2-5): EAGVAQSPRYKIIEKRQSVAFWCNPISGHATLYWYQQILGQGPKLLIQFQNNGVVDDSQLPKDRFSAERLKGVDSTLKIQPAKLEDSAVYLCASSLDLWSSGRGETQHFGPGTRLLVL.

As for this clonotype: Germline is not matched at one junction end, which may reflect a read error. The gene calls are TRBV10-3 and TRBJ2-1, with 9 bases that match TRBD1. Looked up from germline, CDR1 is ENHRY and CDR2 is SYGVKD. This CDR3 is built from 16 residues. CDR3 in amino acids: CAISDLGQGRGNEQFF. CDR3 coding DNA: TGTGCCATCAGTGATTTGGGACAGGGACGGGGCAATGAGCAGTTTTTC.

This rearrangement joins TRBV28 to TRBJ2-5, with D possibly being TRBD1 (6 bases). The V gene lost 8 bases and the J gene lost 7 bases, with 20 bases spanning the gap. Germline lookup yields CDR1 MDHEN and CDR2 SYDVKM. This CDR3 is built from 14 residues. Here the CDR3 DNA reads TGTGCCAGCGGCTTCTTTGACAGGCGCGGGACCCAGTACTTC. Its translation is CASGFFDRRGTQYF.

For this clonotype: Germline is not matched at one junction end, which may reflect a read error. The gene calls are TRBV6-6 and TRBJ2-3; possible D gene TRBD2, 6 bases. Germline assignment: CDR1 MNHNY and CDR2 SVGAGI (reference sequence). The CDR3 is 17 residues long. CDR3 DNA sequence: TGTGCCAGTAGTTACTCGGGATTAACGGGAGCACCAGATACGCAGTATTTT. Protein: CASSYSGLTGAPDTQYF.

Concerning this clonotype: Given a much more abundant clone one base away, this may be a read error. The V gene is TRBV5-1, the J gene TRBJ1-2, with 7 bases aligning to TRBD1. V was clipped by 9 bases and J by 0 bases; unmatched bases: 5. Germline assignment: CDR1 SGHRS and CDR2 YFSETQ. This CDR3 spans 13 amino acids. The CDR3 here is CANKGAPNYGYTF. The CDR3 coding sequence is TGCGCCAACAAGGGGGCCCCTAACTATGGCTACACCTTC.

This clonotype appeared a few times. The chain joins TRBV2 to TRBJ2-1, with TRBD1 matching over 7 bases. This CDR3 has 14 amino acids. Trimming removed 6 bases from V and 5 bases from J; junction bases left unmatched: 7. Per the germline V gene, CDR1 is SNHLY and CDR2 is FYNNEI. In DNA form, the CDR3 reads TGTGCCAGCAGCTTGACAGGGCCCAACAATGAGCAGTTCTTC. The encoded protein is CASSLTGPNNEQFF.

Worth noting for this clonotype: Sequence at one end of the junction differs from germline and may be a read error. In nucleotides, the CDR3 is TGTACCAGCAGCTTAATCGGCGGAGCCTACGAGCAGTACTTC. It specifies CTSSLIGGAYEQYF. This chain uses TRBV11-2 with TRBJ2-7; D remains ambiguous. From germline, CDR1 is SGHAT and CDR2 FQNNGV. The CDR3 has 14 residues.

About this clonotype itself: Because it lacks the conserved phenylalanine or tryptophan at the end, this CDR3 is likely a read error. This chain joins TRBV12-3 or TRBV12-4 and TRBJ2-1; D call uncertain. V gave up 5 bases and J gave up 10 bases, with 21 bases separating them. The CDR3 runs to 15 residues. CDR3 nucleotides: TGTGCCAGCAGTAAGGGTACTTTACTTTGGGAAGAGCAGTTCTCC. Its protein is CASSKGTLLWEEQFS.

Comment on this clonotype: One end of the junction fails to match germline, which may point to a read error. The CDR3 here is CVSSDLQGKQETQYF. CDR3 nucleotides: TGTGTCAGCAGTGATCTGCAAGGCAAACAAGAGACCCAGTACTTC. This chain connects TRBV6-1 to TRBJ2-5; no clear D gene. Germline V gene data show CDR1 as MNHNS and CDR2 as SASEGT. The CDR3 totals 15 residues.

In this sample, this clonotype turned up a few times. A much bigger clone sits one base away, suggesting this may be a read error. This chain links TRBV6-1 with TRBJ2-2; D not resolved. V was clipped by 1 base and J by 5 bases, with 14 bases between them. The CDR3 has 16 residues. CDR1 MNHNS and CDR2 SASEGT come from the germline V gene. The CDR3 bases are TGTGCCAGCAGTGAAGGTCTAGTGGTGGGGACCGGGGAGCTGTTTTTT. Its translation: CASSEGLVVGTGELFF.

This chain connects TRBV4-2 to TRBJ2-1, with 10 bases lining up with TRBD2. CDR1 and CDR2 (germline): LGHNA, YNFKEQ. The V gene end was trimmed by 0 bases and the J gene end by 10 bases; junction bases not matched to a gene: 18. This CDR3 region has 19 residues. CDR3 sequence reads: CASSQDRTGPAGGPLEQFF. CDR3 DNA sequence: TGTGCCAGCAGCCAAGATCGTACCGGCCCAGCGGGAGGGCCGTTGGAGCAGTTCTTC.

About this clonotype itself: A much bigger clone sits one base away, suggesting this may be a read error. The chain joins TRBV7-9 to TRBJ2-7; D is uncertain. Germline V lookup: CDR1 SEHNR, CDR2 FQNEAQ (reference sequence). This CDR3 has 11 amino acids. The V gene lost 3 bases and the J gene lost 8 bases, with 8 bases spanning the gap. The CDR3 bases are TGTGCCAGCAGCTTGTCTCTTAAGCAGTACTTC. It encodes CASSLSLKQYF.

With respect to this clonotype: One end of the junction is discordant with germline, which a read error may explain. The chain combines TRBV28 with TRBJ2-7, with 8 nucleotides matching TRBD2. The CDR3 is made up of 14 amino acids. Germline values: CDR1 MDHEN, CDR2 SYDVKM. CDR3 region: CASSPAGGPYDQYF. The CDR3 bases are TGTGCCAGCAGTCCGGCGGGGGGACCCTACGACCAGTACTTC.